This note documents a single T cell receptor (beta chain) sequence. The age range of participants was 18 to 89 years, with residence in more than 20 US areas. In the original workflow: Quantification of nucleated cells was approximated via reference gene primer amplification. TCRdb's copy holds only in-frame clones and misses some; the assay was immunoSEQ multiplex PCR. The V and J calls and clone size come from that table; D and trimming were worked out from the DNA. The data show roughly 150,000 clones, roughly 89% seen once. This CDR3 is built from 15 residues. Trimming took off 2 bases at V and 4 bases at J, with 12 bases between the two ends. Germline values: CDR1 LNHDA, CDR2 SQIVND (reference sequence). The data belong to a study of blood T cell repertoires in COVID-19.

The chain recombines TRBV19 with TRBJ2-1, with a tentative D call TRBD1 (6 bases). Sample: PBMCs or T cells enriched from blood (not recorded which). The sequence was obtained from a man in his fifties who had recovered from COVID-19. CDR3 sequence reads: CASSITRGQYNEQFF. In DNA form, the CDR3 reads TGTGCCAGTAGTATAACCAGGGGCCAGTACAATGAGCAGTTCTTC.